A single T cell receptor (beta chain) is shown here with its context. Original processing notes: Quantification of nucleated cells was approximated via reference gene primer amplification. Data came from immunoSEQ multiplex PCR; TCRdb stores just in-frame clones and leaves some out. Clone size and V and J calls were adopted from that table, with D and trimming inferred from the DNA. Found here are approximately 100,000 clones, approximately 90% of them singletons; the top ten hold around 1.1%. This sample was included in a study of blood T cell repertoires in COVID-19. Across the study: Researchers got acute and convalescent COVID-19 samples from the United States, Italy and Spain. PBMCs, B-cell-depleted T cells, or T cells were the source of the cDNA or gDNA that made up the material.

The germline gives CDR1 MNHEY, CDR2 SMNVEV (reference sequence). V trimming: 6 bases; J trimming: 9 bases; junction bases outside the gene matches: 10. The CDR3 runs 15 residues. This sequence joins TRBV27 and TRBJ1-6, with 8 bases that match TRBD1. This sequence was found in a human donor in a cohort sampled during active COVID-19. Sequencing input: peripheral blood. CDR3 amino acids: CASRGPDRGISPLHF. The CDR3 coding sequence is TGTGCCAGCAGGGGGCCAGACAGGGGAATTTCACCCCTCCACTTT.